Listed here are 17 T cell receptor beta chains from one sample, sequenced in a study of blood T cell repertoires in COVID-19. Assay used: immunoSEQ multiplex PCR; TCRdb lists only in-frame clones, some missing. The sample has 150,000 to 200,000 clones, 75% to 90% seen once. The sample comprised PBMCs or T cells enriched from blood (not recorded which). The receptor source for this set is a man between 65 and 85 years old who had been exposed to COVID-19.

The V call is TRBV27, the J call TRBJ2-7; TRBD1 agrees at 12 bases. The ends lost 6 bases at V and 5 bases at J; junction bases unmatched: 8. The CDR3 covers 15 residues. CDR1 MNHEY and CDR2 SMNVEV come from the germline V gene (reference sequence). The CDR3 nucleotides read TGTGCCAGCAGCCCTACCGGGACAGGGGGCCACGAGCAGTACTTC. It specifies CASSPTGTGGHEQYF.

The chain carries TRBV7-9 and TRBJ2-3, with D perhaps matching TRBD2 (6 bases). Per germline, CDR1 SEHNR and CDR2 FQNEAQ (reference sequence). The V end was cut by 4 bases, the J end by 4 bases, with 24 bases between. The CDR3 loop spans 18 amino acids. Here the CDR3 DNA reads TGTGCCAGCAGCTCTAATCGTCGCGGGACTTGGGGGGCAGATACGCAGTATTTT. Its protein is CASSSNRRGTWGADTQYF.

The V gene is TRBV5-1, the J gene TRBJ2-7; TRBD1 aligns across 7 bases. The V segment lost 3 bases and the J segment 5 bases; nucleotides outside the gene matches: 8. Germline V gene sequence: CDR1 SGHRS, CDR2 YFSETQ. The CDR3 spans 14 residues. CDR3 DNA sequence: TGCGCCAGCAGCTCGGGACAGAATGTTAACGAGCAGTACTTC. Translated: CASSSGQNVNEQYF.

V and J are TRBV13 and TRBJ2-3, with 10 bases matching TRBD2. V lost 1 base, J lost 7 bases, and 11 bases stayed unmatched. This CDR3 is 17 amino acids long. The germline V gene has CDR1 PRHDT and CDR2 FYEKMQ (reference sequence). As DNA, the CDR3 is TGTGCCAGCAGCTTAGCCCCTAAGCGGGGGGGCTTTCATACGCAGTATTTT. It yields the protein CASSLAPKRGGFHTQYF.

This chain links TRBV4-3 with TRBJ1-2, with D maybe TRBD1 (5 bases). Germline assignment: CDR1 LGHNA and CDR2 YSLEER. Deletions cut 4 bases from V and 8 bases from J, with 26 bases between. The length of the CDR3 is 17 residues. CDR3 in amino acids: CASSPTAGIPQYQGYTF. The CDR3 DNA follows: TGCGCCAGCAGCCCCACCGCAGGGATCCCCCAATATCAGGGCTACACCTTC.

This chain joins TRBV4-3 and TRBJ2-7; TRBD1 agrees at 12 bases. The J segment lost 5 bases and the V segment lost 4 bases, leaving 3 bases of the junction unmatched. Germline loops: CDR1 LGHNA, CDR2 YSLEER. The CDR3 totals 14 residues. This CDR3 reads CASSLGQGANEQYF. The CDR3 DNA sequence: TGCGCCAGCAGCCTGGGACAGGGGGCCAACGAGCAGTACTTC.

There are a few counts of this clone. Within the sample, other DNA sequences also encode this same CDR3. V gene TRBV6-5 combines with J gene TRBJ1-1, with D unresolved. V was pared by 0 bases and J by 5 bases, with 7 bases between. This CDR3 spans 13 amino acids. Germline values: CDR1 MNHEY, CDR2 SVGAGI. The CDR3 nucleotides read TGTGCCAGCAGTTACTCTGAGGGAACTGAAGCTTTCTTT. Its protein is CASSYSEGTEAFF.

The rearrangement joins TRBV7-2 to TRBJ1-6; 11 nucleotides line up with TRBD1. V lost 0 bases, J lost 9 bases, and 1 base stayed unmatched. Germline V gene sequence: CDR1 SGHTA, CDR2 FQGNSA. The CDR3 has 15 amino acids. CDR3 bases: TGTGCCAGCAGCTTAGCGGACAGGGGGCTTTCACCCCTCCACTTT. Its protein product is CASSLADRGLSPLHF.

This chain uses TRBV7-8 with TRBJ2-1, with 13 bases aligning to TRBD2. Per the germline V gene, CDR1 is SGHVS and CDR2 is FQNEAQ. The V segment lost 5 bases and the J segment 8 bases; nucleotides outside the gene matches: 6. This CDR3 has 15 residues. The CDR3 region has the DNA TGTGCCAGCAGCCCTCCGGGACTAGCGGGACATGAGCAGTTCTTC. Its protein product is CASSPPGLAGHEQFF. Full variable domain (rest looked up from reference TRBV7-8 and TRBJ2-1): GAGVSQSPRYKVAKRGQDVALRCDPISGHVSLFWYQQALGQGPEFLTYFQNEAQLDKSGLPSDRFFAERPEGSVSTLKIQRTQQEDSAVYLCASSPPGLAGHEQFFGPGTRLTVL.

The chain recombines TRBV28 with TRBJ1-4; TRBD1 might be the D (6 bases). The CDR3 extends over 17 amino acids. The V end lost 3 bases, the J end lost 1 base, and 15 bases lay between the germline ends. Germline lookup yields CDR1 MDHEN and CDR2 SYDVKM. Written as DNA, the CDR3 is TGTGCCAGCAGTTTTGGGGCAGGGGTCGGAACTAATGAAAAACTGTTTTTT. It translates to CASSFGAGVGTNEKLFF. The whole variable domain, filled in from reference TRBV28 and TRBJ1-4, reads DVKVTQSSRYLVKRTGEKVFLECVQDMDHENMFWYRQDPGLGLRLIYFSYDVKMKEKGDIPEGYSVSREKKERFSLILESASTNQTSMYLCASSFGAGVGTNEKLFFGSGTQLSVL.

About this clone itself: The sample has other DNA sequences that encode this CDR3 too. V is TRBV25-1 and J is TRBJ1-2, with D maybe TRBD1 (5 bases). This CDR3 spans 13 amino acids. CDR1 and CDR2 (germline): MGHDK, SYGVNS. Trimming stripped 2 bases from V and 2 bases from J, with 6 bases between. This CDR3 reads CASSEGGNYGYTF. CDR3 nucleotides: TGTGCCAGCAGTGAAGGGGGGAACTATGGCTACACCTTC.

This rearrangement joins TRBV5-1 to TRBJ1-1; maybe TRBD1 (6 bases). From germline, CDR1 is SGHRS and CDR2 YFSETQ. The V end lost 4 bases, the J end lost 1 base, and 14 bases lay between the germline ends. This CDR3 is built from 15 residues. CDR3 region: CASSPTGSGNTEAFF. CDR3 nucleotides: TGCGCCAGCAGCCCTACAGGGAGCGGGAACACTGAAGCTTTCTTT.

The CDR3 reads CASSDTDPNEKLFF. The CDR3 coding sequence is TGTGCCAGCAGTGATACAGACCCGAATGAAAAACTGTTTTTT. The rearrangement joins TRBV25-1 to TRBJ1-4; no definite D call. The CDR3 is 14 amino acids. CDR1 MGHDK and CDR2 SYGVNS come from the germline V gene. V was pared by 3 bases and J by 5 bases, with 10 bases between.

The CDR3 spells CASSLEGGYYGYTF. CDR3 bases: TGTGCCAGCAGCTTGGAAGGGGGCTACTATGGCTACACCTTC. The rearrangement links TRBV5-4 to TRBJ1-2; 7 bases match TRBD1. Germline V gene lookup returns CDR1 SGHNT and CDR2 YYREEE (reference sequence). After removal of 0 bases from V and 3 bases from J, the junction contained 2 bases not matched to a gene. The CDR3 is 14 residues long.

The chain links TRBV5-4 to TRBJ1-1; 7 bases map to TRBD1. The CDR3 covers 12 residues. Germline V gene sequence: CDR1 SGHNT, CDR2 YYREEE (reference sequence). V was pared by 3 bases and J by 10 bases, with 6 bases of the junction left unmatched. The CDR3: CASSYYRGSAFF. CDR3 coding DNA: TGTGCCAGCAGCTACTACAGGGGTTCAGCTTTCTTT.

The chain carries TRBV4-3 and TRBJ2-1; 12 bases line up with TRBD2. V dropped 2 bases and J dropped 1; count of bases not matched to a gene: 9. CDR3 size: 19 residues. In germline, CDR1 is LGHNA, CDR2 YSLEER. DNA of the CDR3: TGCGCCAGCAGCCAAACTGCCATCACTAGCGGGGGGTCCTACAATGAGCAGTTCTTC. This codes for CASSQTAITSGGSYNEQFF.

The chain employs TRBV5-6 and TRBJ2-7; 11 nucleotides align to TRBD2. Germline V gene data show CDR1 as SGHDT and CDR2 as YYEEEE. The CDR3 has 14 residues. Germline trimming cut 4 bases from V and 3 bases from J; bases unmatched to any gene: 3. The chain's CDR3 is CASSPGLADYEQYF. The CDR3, as DNA: TGTGCCAGCAGCCCGGGACTAGCGGACTACGAGCAGTACTTC. The full variable domain, its missing parts supplied by reference TRBV5-6 and TRBJ2-7, is DAGVTQSPTHLIKTRGQQVTLRCSPKSGHDTVSWYQQALGQGPQFIFQYYEEEERQRGNFPDRFSGHQFPNYSSELNVNALLLGDSALYLCASSPGLADYEQYFGPGTRLTVT.